The rows below give T cell receptor beta chains drawn from one sample of a study of early T cells in non-severe SARS-CoV-2 infection. TCRdb used MiXCR to reprocess the 5' RACE reads, holding one entry per CDR3 protein. The sample lists roughly 17,000 distinct CDR3 sequences; more than 4.5% were seen once. Sequencing was carried out using whole blood. The receptors come from an adult who was a healthcare worker with PCR-confirmed SARS-CoV-2 infection or an uninfected control (not recorded which). The CDR3 runs from the conserved cysteine through the conserved F or W. A D gene is named only where the DNA matches it firmly. Clone size appears in some rows only: once, few, many, or a class for an expanded clone.

cdr3_aa cdr3_nt v_call clone_size j_call d_call
CASREETGALGIQYF TGTGCCAGCAGGGAAGAGACTGGGGCCCTCGGCATTCAGTACTTC TRBV2 . TRBJ2-4 .
CASGGYANEKLFF TGTGCCAGCGGGGGATACGCTAATGAAAAACTGTTTTTT TRBV6-5 . TRBJ1-4 .
CASSLTPSEEPNQPQHF TGTGCCAGCAGCTTAACACCGAGTGAGGAACCTAATCAGCCCCAGCATTTT TRBV7-3 . TRBJ1-5 .
CSVVRTSGSTEQFF TGCAGCGTTGTTAGGACTAGCGGGAGTACTGAGCAGTTCTTC TRBV29-1 few TRBJ2-1 TRBD2
CSVEKGANGYTF TGCAGCGTTGAGAAGGGGGCTAATGGCTACACCTTC TRBV29-1 medium-sized TRBJ1-2 TRBD1
CAISDPRSSGRAPYEQYF TGTGCCATCAGTGACCCCCGCTCAAGCGGGAGGGCCCCCTACGAGCAGTACTTC TRBV10-3 . TRBJ2-7 TRBD2
CASSTTVQETQYF TGTGCCAGTAGTACGACAGTTCAAGAGACCCAGTACTTC TRBV19 many TRBJ2-5 .
CASSQEASGAYNEQFF TGTGCCAGCAGCCAAGAGGCTAGCGGGGCCTACAATGAGCAGTTCTTC TRBV4-2 . TRBJ2-1 TRBD2
CASSLNPGSDQPQHF TGTGCCAGCAGCTTAAATCCCGGATCCGATCAGCCCCAGCATTTT TRBV7-2 . TRBJ1-5 .
CASSPAGVYEQYF TGTGCCAGCAGCCCAGCGGGGGTTTACGAGCAGTACTTC TRBV3-1 medium-sized TRBJ2-7 TRBD2
CASKAGHGANVLTF TGTGCCAGCAAGGCTGGGCATGGGGCCAACGTCCTGACTTTC TRBV5-4 many TRBJ2-6 .
CASSYGSEAFF TGTGCCAGCAGTTACGGCTCTGAAGCTTTCTTT TRBV6-5 . TRBJ1-1 .
CASSYSFHLEDSRGFNEQFF TGTGCCAGCAGTTACTCATTCCATCTCGAGGACTCAAGGGGATTCAATGAGCAGTTCTTC TRBV6-2/TRBV6-3 many TRBJ2-1 .
CSARAPLAARNTGELFF TGCAGTGCTAGAGCCCCATTAGCGGCCCGTAACACCGGGGAGCTGTTTTTT TRBV20-1 many TRBJ2-2 .
CASSSSETQYF TGTGCCAGCAGCAGCTCAGAGACCCAGTACTTC TRBV12-3/TRBV12-4 . TRBJ2-5 .
CASSFRNEQFF TGTGCCAGCAGCTTTCGCAATGAGCAGTTCTTC TRBV7-2 . TRBJ2-1 .
CASSEMVGLRTDTQYF TGTGCCAGCAGTGAAATGGTCGGTCTGCGAACAGATACGCAGTATTTT TRBV6-1 . TRBJ2-3 .
CASSFEKGASNEKLFF TGTGCCAGCAGCTTCGAGAAGGGGGCATCTAATGAAAAACTGTTTTTT TRBV5-8 . TRBJ1-4 TRBD1
CSASRQGIQGETQYF TGCAGTGCTAGTAGACAGGGGATCCAAGGAGAGACCCAGTACTTC TRBV20-1 many TRBJ2-5 TRBD1
CASSEYTLGEQYF TGTGCCAGCAGTGAATATACACTCGGCGAGCAGTACTTC TRBV25-1 few TRBJ2-7 .
CASSQVLGRANSIYEQYF TGTGCCAGCAGCCAAGTCCTCGGCAGGGCCAATTCAATCTACGAGCAGTACTTC TRBV3-1 many TRBJ2-7 .
CASSPTPGLAGTYEQYF TGTGCCAGCAGTCCAACTCCCGGGCTAGCGGGAACCTACGAGCAGTACTTC TRBV27 many TRBJ2-7 TRBD2
CSASLGNTDTQYF TGCAGTGCTAGTCTCGGGAACACAGATACGCAGTATTTT TRBV20-1 medium-sized TRBJ2-3 .
CASSPTGTEYNEQFF TGTGCCAGCAGCCCCACCGGGACAGAATACAATGAGCAGTTCTTC TRBV4-2 medium-sized TRBJ2-1 TRBD1
CSTRGPGMTEAFF TGCAGCACCAGGGGGCCAGGGATGACTGAAGCTTTCTTT TRBV29-1 many TRBJ1-1 TRBD1
CASEGGRASNEQFF TGTGCCAGCGAAGGCGGGAGGGCTAGCAATGAGCAGTTCTTC TRBV2 many TRBJ2-1 TRBD2
CASSFGTGANQPQHF TGTGCCAGCAGCTTTGGGACAGGGGCCAATCAGCCCCAGCATTTT TRBV5-5 many TRBJ1-5 TRBD1
CSARVGGSGWEQYF TGCAGTGCTAGAGTCGGGGGAAGCGGGTGGGAGCAGTACTTC TRBV20-1 medium-sized TRBJ2-7 .
CASSFGQGDRGYTF TGTGCCAGCAGCTTTGGGCAGGGGGACCGGGGCTACACCTTC TRBV5-4 . TRBJ1-2 TRBD1
CSATGTSGQGPLSSYNEQFF TGCAGTGCTACAGGGACTAGCGGACAAGGGCCCTTAAGCTCCTACAATGAGCAGTTCTTC TRBV20-1 medium-sized TRBJ2-1 TRBD2
CSARSPRDRALNSNQPQHF TGCAGTGCTAGATCCCCCCGGGACAGGGCGCTTAATAGCAATCAGCCCCAGCATTTT TRBV20-1 many TRBJ1-5 TRBD1
CISVPEAKVGQPATNEKLFF . TRBV7-5 many TRBJ1-4 .
CSARVAAGFRNEQFF TGCAGTGCTAGAGTTGCAGCGGGATTCCGCAATGAGCAGTTCTTC TRBV20-1 many TRBJ2-1 TRBD2
CSAPRTSGYNEQFF TGCAGTGCTCCTCGGACTAGCGGCTACAATGAGCAGTTCTTC TRBV20-1 many TRBJ2-1 TRBD2
CASTVGVTDTQYF TGTGCCAGCACTGTTGGGGTGACAGATACGCAGTATTTT TRBV11-2 . TRBJ2-3 .
CASSFGIPRSGELFF TGTGCCAGCAGCTTTGGTATACCCCGATCCGGGGAGCTGTTTTTT TRBV11-2 few TRBJ2-2 .
CSARDYREKLDTQYF TGCAGTGCTAGAGATTACCGGGAGAAGCTAGATACGCAGTATTTT TRBV20-1 many TRBJ2-3 .
CASSLGYGSNEQFF TGTGCCAGCAGCTTAGGCTACGGTTCCAATGAGCAGTTCTTC TRBV7-2 many TRBJ2-1 .
CASSSGNSYNEQFF TGTGCCAGCAGTTCGGGAAACTCCTACAATGAGCAGTTCTTC TRBV12-3/TRBV12-4 few TRBJ2-1 .
CASSQGGAGGTEAFF TGCGCCAGCAGCCAGGGCGGGGCAGGGGGCACTGAAGCTTTCTTT TRBV4-3 medium-sized TRBJ1-1 TRBD1
CASSLVRGFPTDTQYF TGTGCCAGCAGCTTAGTCCGGGGGTTTCCCACAGATACGCAGTATTTT TRBV11-2 many TRBJ2-3 .
CSARARLAGVADTQYF TGCAGTGCTAGAGCCCGACTAGCGGGAGTCGCAGATACGCAGTATTTT TRBV20-1 few TRBJ2-3 TRBD2
CASSVRAGLDTQYF TGTGCCAGCAGTGTAAGGGCCGGGCTAGATACGCAGTATTTT TRBV2 . TRBJ2-3 .
CSARVETQYF TGCAGTGCTAGAGTAGAGACCCAGTACTTC TRBV20-1 many TRBJ2-5 .
CASSPQGTNYGYTF TGTGCCAGTAGTCCCCAGGGGACTAACTATGGCTACACCTTC TRBV19 many TRBJ1-2 .
CASSQGSGSTDTQYF TGTGCCAGCAGCCAAGGGTCAGGGAGCACAGATACGCAGTATTTT TRBV3-1 many TRBJ2-3 .
CASSFPGKLYEQYF TGTGCCAGCAGTTTTCCCGGGAAGCTTTACGAGCAGTACTTC TRBV28 many TRBJ2-7 .
CASSPKQALAGVADTQYF TGTGCCAGCAGTCCCAAGCAAGCACTAGCGGGAGTAGCAGATACGCAGTATTTT TRBV12-3/TRBV12-4 few TRBJ2-3 TRBD2
CASSPVEDTNYGYTF TGTGCCAGCTCACCAGTAGAAGATACTAACTATGGCTACACCTTC TRBV18 few TRBJ1-2 .
CATSDLNRDYNEQFF TGTGCCACCAGTGATTTGAACAGGGATTACAATGAGCAGTTCTTC TRBV24-1 many TRBJ2-1 .
CSAWDSFDYGYTF TGCAGTGCCTGGGACAGTTTCGACTATGGCTACACCTTC TRBV20-1 many TRBJ1-2 TRBD1
CASTDRGGSTEQFF TGTGCCAGTACGGATCGGGGCGGCAGTACTGAGCAGTTCTTC TRBV28 few TRBJ2-1 .
CASPPGQGDRQPQHF TGCGCCAGCCCGCCGGGGCAGGGGGATCGTCAGCCCCAGCATTTT TRBV10-1 medium-sized TRBJ1-5 TRBD1
CAWSPGTKETQYF TGTGCCTGGAGTCCCGGGACTAAAGAGACCCAGTACTTC TRBV30 many TRBJ2-5 TRBD2
CASSPYTEAFF TGTGCCAGCAGCCCTTACACTGAAGCTTTCTTT TRBV11-2 many TRBJ1-1 .